Shown below are 3 T cell receptor beta chains from a single sample sequenced in a study of blood T cells in healthy people across ages. Alongside a J-beta primer mix, a sample-barcoded 5' primer served in a second PCR lasting 7 to 11 cycles. Each CDR3 protein is one row after TCRdb ran MiXCR on the 5' RACE reads. The table shows some 700,000 distinct CDR3 sequences, with 22% occurring only once. The material sequenced was blood. These TCRs come from a man between 65 and 85 years old in good health.

The chain recombines TRBV7-2 with TRBJ2-1, with D unresolved. Germline V gene data show CDR1 as SGHTA and CDR2 as FQGNSA. This CDR3 has 13 amino acids. V was trimmed by 5 bases and J by 4 bases, leaving 9 bases between them. The CDR3 DNA is TGTGCCAGCAGCATGCAATATTACAATGAGCAGTTCTTC. This sequence encodes CASSMQYYNEQFF.

The V call is TRBV5-1, the J call TRBJ2-3; D is possibly TRBD2 (6 bases). The germline V and J ends were trimmed by 0 bases and 2 bases, with 13 bases remaining between them. Germline CDR1 reads SGHRS; CDR2 reads YFSETQ. The CDR3 contains 16 residues. The CDR3 DNA reads as TGCGCCAGCAGCTTGGAAAGGGGACTCCCCACAGATACGCAGTATTTT. Its translation: CASSLERGLPTDTQYF.

The chain combines TRBV6-6 with TRBJ2-5, with D unclear. Per germline, CDR1 MNHNY and CDR2 SVGAGI (reference sequence). The V end was cut by 2 bases, the J end by 5 bases, with 12 bases between. This CDR3 region has 14 residues. CDR3: CASSYGGIGETQYF. The CDR3 DNA follows: TGTGCCAGCAGTTACGGTGGTATAGGGGAGACCCAGTACTTC.